This is a list of T cell receptor beta chains from one sample in a study of blood T cells in healthy people across ages. TCRdb re-derived calls from the 5' RACE reads in MiXCR, one entry per CDR3 protein. The profile shows approximately 940,000 distinct CDR3 sequences, around 48% of them singletons. Sample: blood. These receptors were taken from a man aged 25 to 40 in good health. Each CDR3 is given with its conserved first and last residue. D genes are given only for firm matches. Clone size is shown for a subset of rows, as once, few, many or a class of expanded clone.

DNA: TGTGCCATCAGTGACGAGGGCCTGGAATACACTGAAGCTTTCTTT
CDR3: CAISDEGLEYTEAFF
J: TRBJ1-1
size: once
V: TRBV10-3
D: .

DNA: TGTGCCAGCGGTATGGGGGGGGGCCCCAATGAGCAGTTCTTC
CDR3: CASGMGGGPNEQFF
J: TRBJ2-1
size: .
V: TRBV6-1
D: .

DNA: TGCGCCAGCAGCTTGTTTTCTGGCGAAGAGACCCAGTACTTC
CDR3: CASSLFSGEETQYF
J: TRBJ2-5
size: .
V: TRBV5-1
D: .

DNA: TGTGCCAGCAGCCCACCAGGATCCTCCTATAATTCACCCCTCCACTTT
CDR3: CASSPPGSSYNSPLHF
J: TRBJ1-6
size: .
V: TRBV5-6
D: .

DNA: TGCGCCAGCAAAGGGCCGACTAGCGGGGGGGCCGTGACCCAGTACTTC
CDR3: CASKGPTSGGAVTQYF
J: TRBJ2-5
size: .
V: TRBV5-1
D: TRBD2

DNA: TGTGCCAGCAGCTCAGGACTAGTCAACTCCTACGAGCAGTACTTC
CDR3: CASSSGLVNSYEQYF
J: TRBJ2-7
size: .
V: TRBV7-9
D: TRBD2

DNA: TGCAGTGGGAGTTGGGAAAATCAGCCCCAGCATTTT
CDR3: CSGSWENQPQHF
J: TRBJ1-5
size: .
V: TRBV20-1
D: .

DNA: TGTGCCAGCAGATCGGGAGGGGGGAGCAATCAGCCCCAGCATTTT
CDR3: CASRSGGGSNQPQHF
J: TRBJ1-5
size: few
V: TRBV25-1
D: .

DNA: TGTGCCAGCAGCCACAGGGGGCAAAGCAATCAGCCCCAGCATTTT
CDR3: CASSHRGQSNQPQHF
J: TRBJ1-5
size: .
V: TRBV13
D: TRBD1

DNA: TGCAGCGTTGAAGATCAGGGGGGTAGCTACGAGCAGTACTTC
CDR3: CSVEDQGGSYEQYF
J: TRBJ2-7
size: few
V: TRBV29-1
D: .

DNA: TGTGCCAGCAGCCCTATGGACAGCTCCTACGAGCAGTACTTC
CDR3: CASSPMDSSYEQYF
J: TRBJ2-7
size: .
V: TRBV7-3
D: .

DNA: TGTGCCAGCAGGCAAGCAGGGTTCTCCTACGAGCAGTACTTC
CDR3: CASRQAGFSYEQYF
J: TRBJ2-7
size: .
V: TRBV13
D: .

DNA: TGTGCCAGCAGCCCGCGGGACAGCCTTAACTATGGCTACACCTTC
CDR3: CASSPRDSLNYGYTF
J: TRBJ1-2
size: few
V: TRBV9
D: TRBD1

DNA: TGCGCCAGCAGCCAAGAGATTAACCCTCCCTCCTACAATGAGCAGTTCTTC
CDR3: CASSQEINPPSYNEQFF
J: TRBJ2-1
size: .
V: TRBV4-1
D: .

DNA: TGTGCCAGCAGCCAAGGACAGAGAAGGAACACCATATATTTT
CDR3: CASSQGQRRNTIYF
J: TRBJ1-3
size: .
V: TRBV3-1
D: .

DNA: TGTGCCAGCAGAGTTGGGGGGGGAGCCAAAAACATTCAGTACTTC
CDR3: CASRVGGGAKNIQYF
J: TRBJ2-4
size: .
V: TRBV12-3/TRBV12-4
D: TRBD2

DNA: TGCGCCAGCAGCCAGGGGGAAGGAACCCCTAGCACAGATACGCAGTATTTT
CDR3: CASSQGEGTPSTDTQYF
J: TRBJ2-3
size: .
V: TRBV4-1
D: .

DNA: TGTGCCAGCAGTTTAGGACACGGCGGGGAGACCCAGTACTTC
CDR3: CASSLGHGGETQYF
J: TRBJ2-5
size: .
V: TRBV12-3/TRBV12-4
D: .

DNA: TGTGCCATCAGTGCGGGGGGGACTAGCGGGGCGAAAAAGGATGAGCAGTTCTTC
CDR3: CAISAGGTSGAKKDEQFF
J: TRBJ2-1
size: few
V: TRBV10-3
D: TRBD2

DNA: TGTGCCAGCAGTTCCACAGGGACTACTAGCACAGATACGCAGTATTTT
CDR3: CASSSTGTTSTDTQYF
J: TRBJ2-3
size: .
V: TRBV28
D: .